The 22 T cell receptor beta chains presented below share a single source sample, sequenced in a study of T cells in Graves' hyperthyroidism and ophthalmopathy. TCR beta CDR3 region amplification was performed from RNA transcripts. The TCR CDR3 first-round RT-PCR relied on the HTBI primer set. In TCRdb, the multiplex PCR reads were re-called with MiXCR into one record per CDR3 protein. The repertoire holds 85,000 to 110,000 distinct CDR3 sequences, with over 45% as singletons. The specimen sequenced was blood. These receptors were taken from a middle-aged man with Graves' hyperthyroidism.

The chain recombines TRBV2 with TRBJ2-3; 9 positions agree with TRBD1. The trim removed 8 bases at V and 15 bases at J, leaving 18 bases unmatched. The CDR3 spans 14 residues. Germline V gives CDR1 SNHLY, CDR2 FYNNEI. Here the CDR3 DNA reads TGTGCCAGCGGAAGAGGCAGGGAGGGGACAGGGAGTTATTTT. It yields the protein CASGRGREGTGSYF.

This clonotype came up many times. The rearrangement links TRBV12-3 or TRBV12-4 to TRBJ2-1, with D hard to call. The CDR3 loop spans 14 amino acids. Trimming took off 4 bases at V and 0 bases at J, with 7 bases between the two ends. The CDR3 spells CASSSSFSYNEQFF. CDR3 bases: TGTGCCAGCAGTTCTAGTTTCTCCTACAATGAGCAGTTCTTC.

This chain joins TRBV7-9 and TRBJ1-1; maybe TRBD1 (5 bases). The germline V and J ends were trimmed by 0 bases and 2 bases, with 16 bases remaining between them. Germline values: CDR1 SEHNR, CDR2 FQNEAQ (reference sequence). This CDR3 is built from 17 residues. CDR3 protein: CASSLAGQAAGNTEAFF. The CDR3 nucleotides are TGTGCCAGCAGCTTAGCGGGGCAGGCAGCTGGAAACACTGAAGCTTTCTTT. The full variable domain, rest sourced from reference TRBV7-9 and TRBJ1-1, is DTGVSQNPRHKITKRGQNVTFRCDPISEHNRLYWYRQTLGQGPEFLTYFQNEAQLEKSRLLSDRFSAERPKGSFSTLEIQRTEQGDSAMYLCASSLAGQAAGNTEAFFGQGTRLTVV.

This clonotype was recorded at least ten times. This chain joins TRBV28 and TRBJ2-7; TRBD2 is a possible D gene (5 bases). Trimming pared 1 base from V and 4 bases from J, leaving 14 bases between. The V gene's germline CDR1 is MDHEN and CDR2 SYDVKM. CDR3 length: 15 amino acids. Written as DNA, the CDR3 is TGTGCCAGCAGTTTATTGGGGTCGGGGTTGTACGAGCAGTACTTC. Protein product: CASSLLGSGLYEQYF.

This clonotype was recorded many times. The rearrangement joins TRBV5-1 to TRBJ2-1; D possibly corresponds to TRBD2 (6 bases). Germline lookup yields CDR1 SGHRS and CDR2 YFSETQ. This CDR3 is built from 14 residues. Trimming took off 4 bases at V and 4 bases at J, with 12 bases between the two ends. The CDR3 region has the DNA TGCGCCAGCAGCCCGGGACTGTCGTACAATGAGCAGTTCTTC. Translated, it gives CASSPGLSYNEQFF.

This clonotype came up many times. As DNA, the CDR3 is TGTGCCAGCAGCTTAATACTAGCGGTGAACACCGGGGAGCTGTTTTTT. Amino acid sequence: CASSLILAVNTGELFF. This sequence joins TRBV11-2 and TRBJ2-2; 8 positions agree with TRBD2. Per the germline V gene, CDR1 is SGHAT and CDR2 is FQNNGV. CDR3 length equals 16 residues. Trimming at V came to 2 bases and at J to 1 base, leaving 3 bases not matched to a gene.

This chain uses TRBV9 with TRBJ2-1; 12 bases are shared with TRBD2. From germline, CDR1 is SGDLS and CDR2 YYNGEE. The V and J ends lost 0 bases and 9 bases, in that order; junction bases with no gene match: 1. There are 14 residues in the CDR3. Here the CDR3 reads CASSVGLAGVEQFF. CDR3 bases: TGTGCCAGCAGCGTAGGACTAGCGGGAGTTGAGCAGTTCTTC.

Concerning this clonotype: This may be a read error, as it is one base from a much larger clone. V and J are TRBV4-3 and TRBJ1-5, with D uncertain. Germline CDR1 and CDR2: LGHNA and YSLEER. Trimming left V 0 bases short and J 5 bases short, with 8 bases between. The CDR3 runs to 14 residues. Here the CDR3 reads CASSQDSDYQPQHF. For the CDR3, the DNA is TGCGCCAGCAGCCAAGACAGTGATTATCAGCCCCAGCATTTT.

This clonotype was observed many times. V is TRBV19 and J is TRBJ1-2, with D unresolved. Trimming left V 7 bases short and J 7 bases short, with 16 bases between. The germline CDR1 and CDR2 sequences are LNHDA and SQIVND (reference sequence). The CDR3 runs to 13 residues. CDR3 sequence reads: CASTSGGRGGYTF. In DNA form, the CDR3 reads TGTGCCAGTACCTCTGGAGGGCGGGGTGGCTACACCTTC.

This clonotype was recorded many times. V gene TRBV20-1 combines with J gene TRBJ1-2; no reliable D call. V shed 3 bases and J shed 4 bases, with 12 bases lying between them. This CDR3 comprises 13 residues. Looked up from germline, CDR1 is DFQATT and CDR2 is SNEGSKA (reference sequence). The CDR3 bases are TGCAGTGCTAGTCCGGGCCGGGCCTATGGCTACACCTTC. This gives the protein CSASPGRAYGYTF.

Comments on this clonotype: Lacking the conserved final phenylalanine or tryptophan, this CDR3 likely reflects a read error. The V gene is TRBV7-8, the J gene TRBJ1-1, with a possible D match to TRBD1 (6 bases). Trimming stripped 3 bases from V and 8 bases from J, with 10 bases between. Per germline, CDR1 SGHVS and CDR2 FQNEAQ. The CDR3 consists of 12 residues. The chain's CDR3 is CASSFRQAEAFL. CDR3 nucleotides: TGTGCCAGCAGCTTCAGACAGGCGGAAGCTTTCCTT.

This clonotype has at least ten counts. This chain links TRBV11-2 with TRBJ2-3; a weak D match, TRBD2 (7 bases). Per the germline V gene, CDR1 is SGHAT and CDR2 is FQNNGV. The ends were cut back, 4 bases at V and 2 bases at J, with 13 bases in the middle. The CDR3 sequence is 15 residues long. CDR3 region: CASSSLGGVTDTQYF. CDR3 nucleotides: TGTGCCAGCAGCTCTTTAGGGGGGGTCACAGATACGCAGTATTTT.

The chain links TRBV7-2 to TRBJ2-3; 9 bases match TRBD2. The germline gives CDR1 SGHTA, CDR2 FQGNSA. V shed 5 bases, J shed 9 bases, and the junction held 3 bases outside the gene matches. The CDR3 consists of 12 residues. As DNA, the CDR3 is TGTGCCAGCAGCCTGACTAGCGGCACGCAGTATTTT. Protein sequence: CASSLTSGTQYF. Combining the CDR3 with reference TRBV7-2 and TRBJ2-3 gives the whole variable domain GAGVSQSPSNKVTEKGKDVELRCDPISGHTALYWYRQSLGQGLEFLIYFQGNSAPDKSGLPSDRFSAERTGGSVSTLTIQRTQQEDSAVYLCASSLTSGTQYFGPGTRLTVL.

This clonotype was seen many times. The chain joins TRBV6-1 to TRBJ2-7; D not certain. This CDR3 is built from 12 residues. Germline V lookup: CDR1 MNHNS, CDR2 SASEGT. The V gene lost 10 bases and the J gene lost 2 bases, with 12 bases spanning the gap. The CDR3: CATQQFTYEQYF. CDR3 DNA: TGTGCCACCCAACAGTTTACCTACGAGCAGTACTTC.

Remarks on this clonotype: With a much larger clone just one base away, this may be a read error. The rearrangement links TRBV4-1 to TRBJ1-4; TRBD1 is a possible D gene (5 bases). Germline CDR1 reads MGHRA; CDR2 reads YSYEKL. There are 13 residues in the CDR3. Trimming shortened V by 3 bases and J by 7 bases, and 9 bases separated the two germline ends. The CDR3 here is CASSQGPPEKLFF. The CDR3 DNA sequence: TGCGCCAGCAGCCAGGGACCTCCTGAAAAACTGTTTTTT.

The chain joins TRBV7-8 to TRBJ1-5; tentative D call: TRBD1 (5 bases). Germline CDR1 SGHVS, CDR2 FQNEAQ. V was trimmed by 0 bases and J by 6 bases, leaving 12 bases between them. CDR3 length equals 15 residues. The CDR3 coding sequence is TGTGCCAGCAGCTTAGCGGCAGGGCCGGGTCAGCCCCAGCATTTT. Translated, it gives CASSLAAGPGQPQHF.

J is TRBJ2-7 and V is TRBV29-1; 8 bases match TRBD2. This CDR3 has 14 residues. With 1 base clipped from V and 2 bases from J, the junction kept 4 bases outside the gene matches. Germline CDR1 and CDR2: SQVTM and ANQGSEA. CDR3 nucleotide sequence: TGCAGCGTTGAAGTAGCGGGGCCGACCTACGAGCAGTACTTC. This translates into CSVEVAGPTYEQYF.

This clonotype was detected ten times or more. The rearrangement joins TRBV4-2 to TRBJ2-2; D is unresolved. The CDR3 length is 14 residues. Germline-derived CDR1 and CDR2 are LGHNA and YNFKEQ. The ends were cut back, 0 bases at V and 6 bases at J, with 8 bases in the middle. The CDR3 nucleotides are TGTGCCAGCAGCCAAGACGCGGAGTCCGGGGAGCTGTTTTTT. Translating gives CASSQDAESGELFF.

To note about this clonotype: This is likely a read error, given that the CDR3 carries no conserved phenylalanine or tryptophan at its end. The chain uses TRBV20-1 and TRBJ1-6; TRBD1 is a possible D gene (5 bases). V lost 6 bases and J 5 bases, leaving 17 bases between the germline ends. The V gene's germline CDR1 is DFQATT and CDR2 SNEGSKA (reference sequence). The CDR3 has 15 residues. The CDR3 coding sequence is TGCAGTGCCTCGGGGGTACGGGGAAATAATTCACCCCTCCACTTA. It codes for CSASGVRGNNSPLHL.

This clonotype was observed at least ten times. V gene TRBV15 combines with J gene TRBJ1-2; D is perhaps TRBD1 (5 bases). CDR3 length: 14 amino acids. Trimming left V 3 bases short and J 4 bases short, with 12 bases between. CDR1 LNHNV and CDR2 YYDKDF come from the germline V gene (reference sequence). As DNA, the CDR3 is TGTGCCACCAGCAGTGGGACTGTCGGCTATGGCTACACCTTC. It translates to CATSSGTVGYGYTF.

This clonotype was recorded many times. The chain employs TRBV6-6 and TRBJ1-6, with D perhaps TRBD1 (6 bases). V gave up 5 bases and J gave up 10 bases, with 12 bases separating them. The germline V gene has CDR1 MNHNY and CDR2 SVGAGI (reference sequence). There are 13 residues in the CDR3. The CDR3 is CASSEPGGSPLHF. In nucleotides, the CDR3 is TGTGCCAGCAGTGAGCCGGGGGGCTCACCCCTCCACTTT.

J is TRBJ1-6 and V is TRBV25-1; possibly TRBD1 for D (6 bases). V was shortened by 4 bases and J by 2 bases, with 9 bases between the two germline ends. In germline, CDR1 is MGHDK, CDR2 SYGVNS. The CDR3 has 15 amino acids. The CDR3 DNA reads TGTGCCAGCAGTGGGGGGCTTACCTATAATTCACCCCTCCACTTT. It codes for CASSGGLTYNSPLHF.